Sequencing of this TCR beta chain was carried out in a study of CD8 T cells in Susac syndrome (dated 2019 in TCRdb). Study-wide context: Repertoire sequencing was used to test whether CD8+ T cell activation and differentiation in Susac syndrome was antigen driven. The study compared CD8+ T cell repertoire clonality among eleven to twelve healthy donors, 14 Susac syndrome patients and about 16 multiple sclerosis patients.

The junction shows trimming of 0 bases on V and 5 bases on J, and the gene matches do not reach 4 bases of it. CDR1 and CDR2, looked up from the germline V gene (reference sequence), are MNHEY and SMNVEV. The CDR3 measures 16 amino acids from cysteine to phenylalanine. Kept here is only the CDR3 DNA, which spans 48 bases and is read in frame from base 1. High-throughput TCR beta sequencing profiled peripheral blood CD8+ and CD4+ T cells from healthy donors, Susac syndrome patients and multiple sclerosis patients. The multiple sclerosis controls were treatment-naive patients who had stable or active relapsing-remitting disease and met the revised McDonald criteria. Bulk CD8+ and CD4+ T cells were purified by magnetic negative isolation, while CD8+ TEMRA cells were enriched using FACS. Blood was collected in EDTA tubes and processed within 24 hours, with PBMCs isolated through density gradient centrifugation. PBMCs intended for TCR sequencing were cryopreserved in liquid nitrogen and were subsequently thawed in a 37 degrees C water bath. A purity of at least 90% was achieved for sorted or isolated CD4+, CD8+ and CD8+ TEMRA cells.

Broad study findings and their caveats: The study acknowledged that relatively few individuals were included in the TCR sequencing and HLA analysis.

With regard to this clonotype: Its recognized antigen is unknown. Qualities for individual bases were not recorded, and no much larger clone is one base off.

RNA was extracted using the RNeasy kit, and roughly 0.5 to 1 microgram was reverse transcribed with random hexamers. The immunoSEQ multiplex PCR assay, which covers 54 Vbeta and 13 Jbeta segments, was used to amplify TCR beta CDR3 regions. To correct PCR amplification bias, a synthetic template baseline was used for both primer optimization and computational correction. In the original analysis: Reads were annotated to V, D and J genes according to IMGT and were analyzed with immunoSEQ Analyzer, with only productive sequences retained. Clonality was computed as one minus Shannon entropy normalized by log2 of the number of productive unique sequences. For each patient and control, public and private clones were evaluated among the 100 most prevalent clones. A clone was defined as Susac-specific if it was absent from the healthy and MS cohorts, from some 1,100 published viral clones and from other ImmuneACCESS disease sequences. TCRdb reran the public reads through fastp at Q25 and MiXCR, keeping productive beta chains. Each entry is one CDR3 protein sequence, shown with its most common DNA and genes. The V and J calls here are based on TCRdb, not the publication. The sample profile shows about 73,000 distinct CDR3 sequences; around 96% of them were found once. The ten largest account for 0.3% to 0.4% of the sample.

The chain joins TRBV27 to TRBJ2-1, with 10 central nucleotides matching TRBD2. This sequence was found in a human donor with multiple sclerosis. Material: CD8+ T cells from PBMCs. CDR3 loop: CASSLSLAGANNEQFF. The DNA sequence is given as TGTGCCAGCAGTTTATCCCTAGCGGGAGCCAACAATGAGCAGTTCTTC.